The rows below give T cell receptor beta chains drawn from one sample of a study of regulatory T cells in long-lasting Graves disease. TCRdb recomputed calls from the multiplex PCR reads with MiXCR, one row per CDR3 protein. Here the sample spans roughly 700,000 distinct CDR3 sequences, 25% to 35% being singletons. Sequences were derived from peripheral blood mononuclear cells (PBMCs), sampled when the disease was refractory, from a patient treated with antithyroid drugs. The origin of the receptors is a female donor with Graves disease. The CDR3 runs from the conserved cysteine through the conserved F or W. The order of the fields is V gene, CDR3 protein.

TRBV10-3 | CAINKGPPNYGYTF
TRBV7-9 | CASGGGTLNTEAFF
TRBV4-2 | CASSQTSGSLLINTGELFF
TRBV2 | CASSGQEVGYTF
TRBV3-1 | CASSHRDRNTGELFF
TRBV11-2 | CASSPGGAETQYF
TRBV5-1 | CASSFKRANTGELFF
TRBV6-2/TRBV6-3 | CASSELRGGRGNEKLFF
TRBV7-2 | CASSPAGARGYTF
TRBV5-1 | CASSRLQRNTEAFF
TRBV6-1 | CASSGAGTANTEAFF
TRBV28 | CASSQGLAAQETQYF
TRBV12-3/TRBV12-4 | CASSPTGTANTGELFF
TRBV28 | CASSPRTVCGYTF
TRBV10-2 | CASSESPGLGKNIQYF
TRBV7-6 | CASSLGNRGTEAFF
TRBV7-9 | CASSFKTGNSPLHF
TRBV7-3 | CASSPHMGNTEAFF
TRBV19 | CASSVRDFENTGELFF
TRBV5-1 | CASSSLGTDLAKNIQYF
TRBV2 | CASTLTSGRSNEQFF
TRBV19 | CATQGAYTGELFF
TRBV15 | CATSRTGGSNQPQHF
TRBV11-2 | CASSSQGLAFF
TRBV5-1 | CASSGGTGQNEKLFF
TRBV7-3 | CASSTGDGYEQYF
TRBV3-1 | CASTKVHGGEQFF
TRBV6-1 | CASSDSRDSNQPQHF
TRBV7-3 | CASSPDSVLEQYF
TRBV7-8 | CASSLAIQTVNTEAFF
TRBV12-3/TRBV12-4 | CASSLMGGGMNTEAFF
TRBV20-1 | CSASAGGEVGDIQYF
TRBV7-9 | CASSSDLYEQYF
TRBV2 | CASRALAGGTGELFF
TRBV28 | CASSLGAVLYEQYF
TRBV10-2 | CASRVAGQGEQPQHF
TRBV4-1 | CASSQLAGGDSSYEQYF
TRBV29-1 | CSVEGQGVYGYTF
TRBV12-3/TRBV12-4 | CASSRRDLYEQYF
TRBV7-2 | CASSWQDRLNTEAFF
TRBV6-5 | CASSSTPGSVYWTGELFF
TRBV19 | CASSIGVNTEAFF
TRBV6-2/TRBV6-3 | CASSYNQPAGSIEKLFF
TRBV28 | CASRSWWGGVNTIYF
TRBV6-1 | CASAFQVPGYTF
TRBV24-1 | CATSDPGPGTEAFF
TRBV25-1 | CASSYREGRYGYTF
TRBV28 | CASRSGYYYGYTF
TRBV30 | CAWTTGVNTEAFF
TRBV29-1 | CSAGQGAGELFF
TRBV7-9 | CASSSYTSNTEAFF
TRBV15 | CATSWDRGGNQPQHF
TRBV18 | CASSPPDTTEAFF
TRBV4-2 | CASSEGTVNVEQYF
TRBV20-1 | CSARDRGRLAVYEQYF
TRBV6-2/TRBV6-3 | CASSRGDNSEAFF
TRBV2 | CASSEVTVHDYEQYF